This TCR beta chain was profiled in a study of blood T cell repertoires in COVID-19. In the study overall: Italy, Spain and the United States were the sources of the convalescent and acute COVID-19 samples. Sources were T cells, B-cell-depleted T cells, or PBMCs; the material itself was cDNA or gDNA.

Original analysis: From reference gene primer amplification, estimates of nucleated cell counts were derived. The repertoire was sequenced with immunoSEQ multiplex PCR; TCRdb's copy has only in-frame clones and lacks some. V and J calls and clone size are given by that table; D and trimming were obtained from the DNA. The sample records 150,000 to 200,000 clones, roughly 79% being singletons. This CDR3 contains 13 residues. Germline loops: CDR1 SNHLY, CDR2 FYNNEI. Trimming cost V 7 bases and J 3 bases; bases outside gene matches: 6. Sequences were obtained from peripheral blood. This rearrangement joins TRBV2 to TRBJ2-7; 7 bases map to TRBD2. The TCR sequence derives from a woman over 75 with acute or convalescent COVID-19. The CDR3 loop is CASTRDYIYEQYF. The CDR3, as DNA: TGTGCCAGCACCCGGGACTACATCTACGAGCAGTACTTC.